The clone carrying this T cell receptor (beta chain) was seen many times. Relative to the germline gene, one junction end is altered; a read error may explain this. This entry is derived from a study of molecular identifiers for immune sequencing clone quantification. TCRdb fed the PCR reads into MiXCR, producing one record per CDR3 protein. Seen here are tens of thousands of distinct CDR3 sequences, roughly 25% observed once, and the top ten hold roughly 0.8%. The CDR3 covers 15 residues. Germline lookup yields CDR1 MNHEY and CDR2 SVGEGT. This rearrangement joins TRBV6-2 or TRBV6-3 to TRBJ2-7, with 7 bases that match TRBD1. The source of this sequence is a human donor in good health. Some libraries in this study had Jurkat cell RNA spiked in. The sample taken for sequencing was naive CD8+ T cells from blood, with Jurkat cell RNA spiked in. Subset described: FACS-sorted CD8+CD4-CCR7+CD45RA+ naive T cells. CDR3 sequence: CASRPDPGQYLRADF. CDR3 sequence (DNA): TGTGCCAGCAGACCCGACCCGGGACAGTATCTACGAGCTGACTTC.